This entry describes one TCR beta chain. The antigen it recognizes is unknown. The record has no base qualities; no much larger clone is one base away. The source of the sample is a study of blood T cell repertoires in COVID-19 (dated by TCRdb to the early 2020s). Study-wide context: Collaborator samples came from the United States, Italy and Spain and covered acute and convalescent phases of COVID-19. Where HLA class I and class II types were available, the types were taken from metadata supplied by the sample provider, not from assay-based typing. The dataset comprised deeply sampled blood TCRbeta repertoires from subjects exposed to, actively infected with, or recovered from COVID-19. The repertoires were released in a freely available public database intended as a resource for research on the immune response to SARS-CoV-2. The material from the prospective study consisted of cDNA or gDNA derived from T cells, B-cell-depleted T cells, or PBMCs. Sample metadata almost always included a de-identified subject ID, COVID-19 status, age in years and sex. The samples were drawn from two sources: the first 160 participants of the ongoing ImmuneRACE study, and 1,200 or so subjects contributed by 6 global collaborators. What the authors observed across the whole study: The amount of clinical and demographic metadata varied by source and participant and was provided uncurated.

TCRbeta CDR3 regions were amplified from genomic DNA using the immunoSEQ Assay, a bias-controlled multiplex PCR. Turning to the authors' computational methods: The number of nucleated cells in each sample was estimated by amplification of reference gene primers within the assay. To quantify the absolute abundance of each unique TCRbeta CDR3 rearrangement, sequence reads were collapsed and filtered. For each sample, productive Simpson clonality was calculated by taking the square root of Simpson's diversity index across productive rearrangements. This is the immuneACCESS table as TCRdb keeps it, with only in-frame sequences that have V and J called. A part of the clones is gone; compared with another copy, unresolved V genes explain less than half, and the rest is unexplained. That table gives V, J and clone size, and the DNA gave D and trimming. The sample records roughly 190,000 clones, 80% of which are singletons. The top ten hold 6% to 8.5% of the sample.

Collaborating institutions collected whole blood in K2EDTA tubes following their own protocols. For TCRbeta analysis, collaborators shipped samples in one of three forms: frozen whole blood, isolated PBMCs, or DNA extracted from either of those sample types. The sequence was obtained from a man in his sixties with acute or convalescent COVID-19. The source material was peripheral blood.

The nucleotides read TGCGCCAGCAGCCCATACCCGCAGTCCTACGAGCAGTACTTC. Its translation is CASSPYPQSYEQYF. The V and J genes are TRBV4-3 and TRBJ2-7, with the identity of the D gene unclear. CDR1 LGHNA and CDR2 YSLEER are derived from the germline V gene. From cysteine to phenylalanine, the CDR3 is 14 amino acids long. The sequence is cut down to CDR3 DNA, 42 bases in frame from base 1. Deletion took 4 bases off V and 1 base off J, with a span of 11 bases between the germline ends.